This paragraph reports one T cell receptor (beta chain). Its cognate antigen has yet to be identified. No base quality values were provided; no much bigger clone lies one nucleotide off. TCR CDR3 regions were amplified from genomic DNA by multiplex PCR using the deep immunoSEQ assay. Extracted genomic DNA from each cell subset was distributed evenly across all wells of several immunoSEQ 96-well plates, and each plate was treated as a replicate. For sorted subsets, approximately 210 ng genomic DNA, equal to 30,000 to 35,000 T cell genomes, was loaded into each replicate PCR. The purified libraries were quantified using a Qubit 3.0 fluorometer, sized with a Bioanalyzer 2100, and then quantified again using the KAPA Library Quantification kit. Each immunoSEQ 96-well plate was sequenced on its own single-read 150-cycle Illumina NextSeq 550 flow cell. Turning to the authors' computational methods: Because the immunoSEQ output included only junctional sequences and no quality scores, the filtering could not be the same as the filtering used for full-length reads. Sequences were annotated with PyIR, a Python wrapper for IgBLAST v1.9, using IMGT germline references to assign V/J genes and CDR3. Reads were filtered out if the reads had weak V/J assignments (E-value above 1e-6), no CDR3, stop codons, out-of-frame junctions, or ambiguous translated residues. V3J clonotypes were defined as sequences sharing the same inferred V gene, J gene, and CDR3 amino acid sequence. Percentage overlap between repertoires was calculated by dividing the number of shared unique clonotypes by the size of the smaller repertoire. RTK rarefaction, the Chao1 estimator, and Recon v2.1 estimates of unobserved clonotypes were used to assess repertoire richness. OLGA was used to compute generation probabilities for all TCRbeta clonotypes that the gDNA method yielded from a handful of donors. The table was pulled from immuneACCESS by TCRdb, which kept in-frame rearrangements only. Such tables lose some clones; where checked, under half of the loss comes from unresolved V genes, and the rest has no known cause. V, J and clone size were drawn from that table, and D and trimming were deduced from the DNA. Counted in this sample were over 400,000 clones; roughly 95% of them appeared once. Of the sample, about 0.06% is held by the ten largest clones.

Measured from the cysteine to the phenylalanine, the CDR3 is 16 residues long. Left in the record is the CDR3 DNA by itself, 48 bases read in frame from the first base. V is trimmed back by 5 bases and J by 3 bases, and the junction contains 10 bases that no gene match accounts for. As encoded in the germline V gene (reference sequence), CDR1 is SEHNR while CDR2 is FQNEAQ. The data derive from a study of shared clonotypes between healthy human individuals (TCRdb year 2020). Study-level background: The cohort comprised two women and a few men aged 18 to 49 years. Per donor, three plates each were used for CD4 naive and CD4 memory, two for CD8 naive, and one for CD8 memory. Blood TCR repertoires of a handful of healthy adults were deeply sequenced to estimate repertoire size and the extent of clonotype sharing between individuals. To increase sequencing depth and limit assay-specific biases, different laboratories used diverse techniques to prepare libraries and sequence TCR repertoires. Per donor, leukapheresis produced somewhere between about 0.94 and 9 billion PBMCs.

The donors were healthy, HIV-negative adults who had no recently reported acute infections or vaccinations. Only Caucasian adults living in Nashville, Tennessee, USA were represented among the donors. CD4+ T cells were enriched through magnetic negative selection, after which naive cells were positively selected on CD45RA and the remaining negative fraction served as the memory subset. Blood was collected by leukapheresis, and PBMCs were isolated by Ficoll-Histopaque density gradient centrifugation and then cryopreserved in liquid nitrogen vapor phase. Purity and quantity of every magnetically sorted T cell population were checked by analytical flow cytometry. From each sorted fraction, genomic DNA was isolated and quantified by UV absorbance on a Nanodrop 2000c. The investigation overall reported the following: When a handful of donors were compared, the shared fraction of clonotypes was roughly 5% for naive CD4, around 3.5% for naive CD8, 2% to 2.5% for memory CD4, and 0.35% to 0.5% for memory CD8. Larger estimated clonotype richness was generally found for naive subsets than for memory subsets. Pairwise subsampling led to the expectation that sequencing depth would affect the degree of clonotype sharing among donors. Compared with non-shared clonotypes, clonotypes shared by all four sorted-subset donors had higher generation probabilities. Sampling was restricted to blood, and TCR repertoires in tissue are likely to differ from TCR repertoires in blood. Incomplete sequencing was indicated by rarefaction of sorted-subset datasets, despite the large sequencing depth. Because the study included a small number of donors, the genetic and exposure-history diversity represented was limited.

This receptor was obtained from a woman in her twenties or thirties in good health. The sample was naive CD4+ T cells sorted from blood. The meaning of the sample's cell subset or site label: CD45RA+ positively selected. This receptor chain uses TRBV7-9 and TRBJ1-1, and TRBD1 aligns with 9 junction nucleotides. The sequenced DNA is TGTGCCAGCAGCAATACACCCCGGGACAGGGACACTGAAGCTTTCTTT. This yields the protein CASSNTPRDRDTEAFF.